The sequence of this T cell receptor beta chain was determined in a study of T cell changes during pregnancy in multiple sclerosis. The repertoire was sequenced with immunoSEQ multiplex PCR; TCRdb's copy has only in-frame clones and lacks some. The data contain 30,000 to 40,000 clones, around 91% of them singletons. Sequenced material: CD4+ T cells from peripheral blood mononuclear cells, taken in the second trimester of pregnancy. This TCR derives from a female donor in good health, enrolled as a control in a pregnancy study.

DNA for the CDR3: TGCGCCAGCAGCCAAGATCAGAGGCGCCCAGCTTTCTTT. Its protein is CASSQDQRRPAFF. The V and J genes are TRBV4-3 and TRBJ1-1; D not certain. V lost 0 bases to trimming and J lost 10 bases, with 12 bases between them. This CDR3 region has 13 residues. Germline V CDR1 and CDR2: LGHNA, YSLEER.